This is a list of T cell receptor beta chains from one sample in a study of T cell responses to AZD1222 COVID-19 vaccine. Clones were read by immunoSEQ multiplex PCR, and TCRdb kept only the in-frame ones, dropping some. The sample consists of about 91,000 clones, roughly 88% of them appearing once. Material: peripheral blood, obtained on day 0 of AZD1222 vaccination. The receptors were gathered from an adult in good health. The CDR3 runs from the conserved cysteine through the conserved F or W. A D gene is named only where the DNA matches it firmly. A clone size is listed for some rows: how often the clone was seen (once, few, many), or a class if it is expanded.

d_call: TRBD1; v_call: TRBV11-3; clone_size: -; j_call: TRBJ2-7; cdr3_aa: CASSPTGAHEQYF; cdr3_nt: TGTGCCAGCAGCCCGACAGGGGCCCACGAGCAGTACTTC
d_call: -; v_call: TRBV7-3; clone_size: few; j_call: TRBJ2-1; cdr3_aa: CASSLMGTTLDEQFF; cdr3_nt: TGTGCCAGCAGCTTAATGGGGACCACCTTGGATGAGCAGTTCTTC
d_call: -; v_call: TRBV7-2; clone_size: few; j_call: TRBJ1-4; cdr3_aa: CASSLRVANNEKLFF; cdr3_nt: TGTGCCAGCAGCCTAAGGGTGGCGAATAATGAAAAACTGTTTTTT
d_call: TRBD2; v_call: TRBV3-1/TRBV3-2; clone_size: -; j_call: TRBJ2-7; cdr3_aa: CASSRWTSGGHEQYF; cdr3_nt: TGTGCCAGCAGCCGCTGGACTAGCGGGGGGCACGAGCAGTACTTC
d_call: -; v_call: TRBV15; clone_size: -; j_call: TRBJ1-3; cdr3_aa: CATSRGTTGSGNTIYF; cdr3_nt: TGTGCCACCAGCAGAGGCACAACAGGGTCCGGAAACACCATATATTTT
d_call: TRBD1; v_call: TRBV5-1; clone_size: -; j_call: TRBJ1-4; cdr3_aa: CASSSGGQGAGLNEKLFF; cdr3_nt: TGCGCCAGCAGCTCCGGGGGACAGGGGGCCGGTCTCAATGAAAAACTGTTTTTT
d_call: -; v_call: TRBV13; clone_size: -; j_call: TRBJ1-6; cdr3_aa: CASSWSSRFSYNSPLHF; cdr3_nt: TGTGCCAGCAGCTGGAGCAGCCGGTTCTCCTATAATTCACCCCTCCACTTT
d_call: TRBD1; v_call: TRBV29-1; clone_size: -; j_call: TRBJ1-2; cdr3_aa: CSVENRDRGSNYGYTF; cdr3_nt: TGCAGCGTTGAGAATAGGGACAGGGGCTCTAACTATGGCTACACCTTC
d_call: TRBD1; v_call: TRBV7-3; clone_size: -; j_call: TRBJ2-3; cdr3_aa: CASSPTGSGDTQYF; cdr3_nt: TGTGCCAGCAGCCCGACAGGGAGTGGAGATACGCAGTATTTT
d_call: -; v_call: TRBV10-3; clone_size: -; j_call: TRBJ1-4; cdr3_aa: CAISERGRDEKLFF; cdr3_nt: TGTGCCATCAGTGAGAGGGGCCGCGATGAAAAACTGTTTTTT
d_call: TRBD2; v_call: TRBV4-2; clone_size: -; j_call: TRBJ2-7; cdr3_aa: CASSPRTSGSSYEQYF; cdr3_nt: TGTGCCAGCAGCCCCAGGACTAGCGGGAGCTCCTACGAGCAGTACTTC
d_call: TRBD1; v_call: TRBV7-2; clone_size: few; j_call: TRBJ1-5; cdr3_aa: CASSLWSGTGSNQPQHF; cdr3_nt: TGTGCCAGCAGCTTATGGTCTGGGACAGGTAGCAATCAGCCCCAGCATTTT
d_call: -; v_call: TRBV5-6; clone_size: -; j_call: TRBJ1-6; cdr3_aa: CASSLPASSYNSPLHF; cdr3_nt: TGTGCCAGCAGCTTGCCCGCCAGCTCCTATAATTCACCCCTCCACTTT
d_call: -; v_call: TRBV6-2/TRBV6-3; clone_size: -; j_call: TRBJ2-3; cdr3_aa: CASSPPAGTHGEDTQYF; cdr3_nt: TGTGCCAGCAGTCCCCCTGCCGGGACCCACGGCGAAGATACGCAGTATTTT
d_call: -; v_call: TRBV19; clone_size: -; j_call: TRBJ2-6; cdr3_aa: CASSLRGPSSGANVLTF; cdr3_nt: TGTGCCAGTAGTTTGAGGGGCCCGAGCTCTGGGGCCAACGTCCTGACTTTC
d_call: -; v_call: TRBV15; clone_size: once; j_call: TRBJ1-4; cdr3_aa: CATSNHRDTRGEDEKLFF; cdr3_nt: TGTGCCACCAGCAATCACCGGGACACCCGCGGCGAGGATGAAAAACTGTTTTTT
d_call: TRBD1; v_call: TRBV6-2/TRBV6-3; clone_size: -; j_call: TRBJ1-6; cdr3_aa: CASSYRQGGSPLHF; cdr3_nt: TGTGCCAGCAGTTATCGGCAGGGGGGTTCACCCCTCCACTTT
d_call: -; v_call: TRBV2; clone_size: -; j_call: TRBJ2-7; cdr3_aa: CASSEGEQYF; cdr3_nt: TGTGCCAGCAGTGAAGGGGAGCAGTACTTC
d_call: -; v_call: TRBV7-9; clone_size: -; j_call: TRBJ1-2; cdr3_aa: CASSPDNYGYTF; cdr3_nt: TGTGCCAGCAGCCCTGACAACTATGGCTACACCTTC
d_call: TRBD1; v_call: TRBV12-3/TRBV12-4; clone_size: -; j_call: TRBJ1-6; cdr3_aa: CASSGQGNSPLHF; cdr3_nt: TGTGCCAGCTCTGGACAGGGGAATTCACCCCTCCACTTT
d_call: TRBD1; v_call: TRBV7-3; clone_size: -; j_call: TRBJ2-7; cdr3_aa: CASSLGAGGRNEQYF; cdr3_nt: TGTGCCAGCAGCTTAGGGGCAGGGGGCCGAAACGAGCAGTACTTC
d_call: -; v_call: TRBV7-9; clone_size: -; j_call: TRBJ1-4; cdr3_aa: CASSSELHEKLFF; cdr3_nt: TGTGCCAGCAGCTCGGAGTTACATGAAAAACTGTTTTTT
d_call: -; v_call: TRBV7-6; clone_size: few; j_call: TRBJ2-2; cdr3_aa: CASSLVQGTGELFF; cdr3_nt: TGTGCCAGCAGCTTAGTCCAGGGGACCGGGGAGCTGTTTTTT
d_call: -; v_call: TRBV20-1; clone_size: -; j_call: TRBJ2-1; cdr3_aa: CSAPTGREQFF; cdr3_nt: TGCAGTGCTCCAACGGGGAGAGAGCAGTTCTTC
d_call: -; v_call: TRBV7-8; clone_size: -; j_call: TRBJ1-5; cdr3_aa: CASSLERRQPQHF; cdr3_nt: TGTGCCAGCAGCTTAGAGAGGCGTCAGCCCCAGCATTTT
d_call: -; v_call: TRBV6-5; clone_size: -; j_call: TRBJ1-4; cdr3_aa: CASSYTTGPNEKLFF; cdr3_nt: TGTGCCAGCAGTTATACGACGGGTCCTAATGAAAAACTGTTTTTT
d_call: -; v_call: TRBV29-1; clone_size: -; j_call: TRBJ1-4; cdr3_aa: CSVRKGTTEKLFF; cdr3_nt: TGCAGCGTCCGAAAGGGGACCACTGAAAAACTGTTTTTT
d_call: TRBD2; v_call: TRBV7-9; clone_size: -; j_call: TRBJ2-3; cdr3_aa: CASSTIRGADTQYF; cdr3_nt: TGTGCCAGCAGCACAATCCGGGGGGCAGATACGCAGTATTTT
d_call: -; v_call: TRBV2; clone_size: -; j_call: TRBJ1-5; cdr3_aa: CASSDGDQPQHF; cdr3_nt: TGTGCCAGCAGTGACGGGGATCAGCCCCAGCATTTT
d_call: -; v_call: TRBV19; clone_size: -; j_call: TRBJ1-6; cdr3_aa: CASSITSVDSPLHF; cdr3_nt: TGTGCCAGTAGTATAACCTCAGTGGATTCACCCCTCCACTTT
d_call: TRBD1; v_call: TRBV6-6; clone_size: -; j_call: TRBJ2-7; cdr3_aa: CASSYTGQGPLEQYF; cdr3_nt: TGTGCCAGCAGTTATACCGGACAGGGTCCCCTCGAGCAGTACTTC
d_call: TRBD1; v_call: TRBV3-1/TRBV3-2; clone_size: once; j_call: TRBJ2-5; cdr3_aa: CASSPDRVTQYF; cdr3_nt: TGTGCCAGCAGCCCGGACAGGGTTACCCAGTACTTC
d_call: TRBD1; v_call: TRBV7-9; clone_size: -; j_call: TRBJ2-7; cdr3_aa: CASSPRDRGIGEQYF; cdr3_nt: TGTGCCAGCAGCCCCCGGGACAGGGGAATAGGGGAGCAGTACTTC
d_call: -; v_call: TRBV29-1; clone_size: few; j_call: TRBJ2-7; cdr3_aa: CSVRALLGSYEQYF; cdr3_nt: TGCAGCGTCCGGGCCTTACTTGGATCCTACGAGCAGTACTTC
d_call: -; v_call: TRBV9; clone_size: -; j_call: TRBJ2-1; cdr3_aa: CASSVALDEQFF; cdr3_nt: TGTGCCAGCAGCGTAGCTTTGGATGAGCAGTTCTTC
d_call: -; v_call: TRBV15; clone_size: -; j_call: TRBJ2-5; cdr3_aa: CATSRQVQETQYF; cdr3_nt: TGTGCCACCAGCCGACAAGTCCAAGAGACCCAGTACTTC
d_call: -; v_call: TRBV7-9; clone_size: -; j_call: TRBJ2-1; cdr3_aa: CASSLGHSYNEQFF; cdr3_nt: TGTGCCAGCAGCTTAGGCCATTCCTACAATGAGCAGTTCTTC
d_call: -; v_call: TRBV29-1; clone_size: -; j_call: TRBJ2-7; cdr3_aa: CSARGETYEQYF; cdr3_nt: TGCAGCGCCCGAGGGGAGACCTACGAGCAGTACTTC
d_call: -; v_call: TRBV28; clone_size: -; j_call: TRBJ1-3; cdr3_aa: CASSFNGVRTRSGNTIYF; cdr3_nt: TGTGCCAGCAGTTTCAACGGGGTTAGGACGCGCTCTGGAAACACCATATATTTT
d_call: TRBD2; v_call: TRBV18; clone_size: once; j_call: TRBJ2-1; cdr3_aa: CASSQTSGLNNEQFF; cdr3_nt: TGTGCCAGCTCACAGACTAGCGGTTTGAACAATGAGCAGTTCTTC
d_call: TRBD1; v_call: TRBV5-4; clone_size: -; j_call: TRBJ1-2; cdr3_aa: CASSLSLGQGAGGYTF; cdr3_nt: TGTGCCAGCAGCTTGTCGCTGGGACAGGGGGCGGGTGGCTACACCTTC
d_call: -; v_call: TRBV12-3/TRBV12-4; clone_size: -; j_call: TRBJ1-1; cdr3_aa: CASSLDTEAFF; cdr3_nt: TGTGCCAGCAGTTTAGACACTGAAGCTTTCTTT
d_call: -; v_call: TRBV28; clone_size: once; j_call: TRBJ2-7; cdr3_aa: CASSPPGSSSYEQYF; cdr3_nt: TGTGCCAGCAGTCCACCGGGGTCCAGCTCCTACGAGCAGTACTTC
d_call: -; v_call: TRBV18; clone_size: -; j_call: TRBJ1-4; cdr3_aa: CASSPVKGRATNEKLFF; cdr3_nt: TGTGCCAGCTCACCAGTAAAGGGCCGAGCAACTAATGAAAAACTGTTTTTT
d_call: -; v_call: TRBV20-1; clone_size: -; j_call: TRBJ1-2; cdr3_aa: CSTGWNYGYTF; cdr3_nt: TGCAGTACAGGGTGGAACTATGGCTACACCTTC
d_call: -; v_call: TRBV11-2; clone_size: -; j_call: TRBJ2-5; cdr3_aa: CASSTRETQYF; cdr3_nt: TGTGCCAGCAGCACAAGAGAGACCCAGTACTTC
d_call: TRBD2; v_call: TRBV19; clone_size: once; j_call: TRBJ2-3; cdr3_aa: CASSISSGGAGDTQYF; cdr3_nt: TGTGCCAGTAGTATTTCTAGCGGGGGGGCCGGAGATACGCAGTATTTT
d_call: -; v_call: TRBV4-3; clone_size: -; j_call: TRBJ1-6; cdr3_aa: CASSQDPGSSYNSPLHF; cdr3_nt: TGCGCCAGCAGCCAAGATCCGGGGAGCTCCTATAATTCACCCCTCCACTTT